These 30 T cell receptor beta chains were all obtained from the same sample, sequenced in a study of response to subunit inactivated influenza vaccine. TCRdb processed the RT-PCR reads anew with MiXCR; each CDR3 protein has one entry. This table holds 630,000 or so distinct CDR3 sequences, about a sixth found once. The sample here was PBMCs from blood, taken about 12 days after vaccination. These receptors all stem from a man aged 45-60 years who received an inactivated influenza vaccine.

The CDR3 loop reads CASRYGTAANQPQHF. CDR3 nucleotide sequence: TGTGCCAGTAGATACGGGACAGCGGCGAATCAGCCCCAGCATTTT. This chain joins TRBV19 and TRBJ1-5; TRBD1 agrees at 7 bases. CDR3 length: 15 residues. CDR1 is LNHDA, CDR2 SQIVND, per germline (reference sequence). Trimming removed 6 bases from V and 4 bases from J; junction bases left unmatched: 9.

This chain connects TRBV5-1 to TRBJ2-1; D may correspond to TRBD1 or TRBD2 (6 bases each). V was trimmed by 1 base and J by 0 bases, leaving 14 bases between them. The V gene's germline CDR1 is SGHRS and CDR2 YFSETQ. This CDR3 has 17 residues. The CDR3 coding sequence is TGCGCCAGCAGCTTGACGGGGGCCTCGAGCTCCTACAATGAGCAGTTCTTC. Its protein product is CASSLTGASSSYNEQFF.

This clonotype came up many times. The CDR3: CSAREGGSWGNPSSYNEQFF. The CDR3 bases are TGCAGTGCTAGAGAAGGGGGTTCGTGGGGAAACCCCAGCTCCTACAATGAGCAGTTCTTC. The rearrangement joins TRBV20-1 to TRBJ2-1; a weak D match, TRBD1 (6 bases). From germline, CDR1 is DFQATT and CDR2 SNEGSKA (reference sequence). V was trimmed by 0 bases and J by 0 bases, leaving 24 bases between them. The CDR3 is 20 residues long.

The sample holds a few counts of this clonotype. The rearrangement links TRBV20-1 to TRBJ2-3; 10 nucleotides line up with TRBD1. CDR1 is DFQATT and CDR2 is SNEGSKA in the germline V gene (reference sequence). This CDR3 has 16 amino acids. The J segment lost 1 base and the V segment lost 1 base, leaving 5 bases of the junction unmatched. CDR3 residues: CSARVTGGGRTDTQYF. The CDR3 nucleotides read TGCAGTGCTAGAGTGACAGGGGGCGGACGCACAGATACGCAGTATTTT.

The V gene is TRBV6-2 or TRBV6-3, the J gene TRBJ2-7; tentatively, D is TRBD1 (5 bases). Germline-derived CDR1 and CDR2 are MNHEY and SVGEGT. V lost 8 bases and J lost 2, with 13 bases in between. The CDR3 sequence is 13 residues long. The CDR3 reads CASGQGATYEQYF. The CDR3 DNA follows: TGTGCCAGCGGACAAGGGGCAACCTACGAGCAGTACTTC.

This clonotype was seen more than once but under ten times. V gene TRBV19 combines with J gene TRBJ2-7, with D unclear. The ends were cut back, 6 bases at V and 1 base at J, with 10 bases in the middle. The CDR3 runs 13 residues. Germline assignment: CDR1 LNHDA and CDR2 SQIVND (reference sequence). For the CDR3, the DNA is TGTGCCAGTAGGAACAGAGGTTCCTACGAGCAGTACTTC. Its translation: CASRNRGSYEQYF.

This sequence joins TRBV5-6 and TRBJ2-3, with 10 bases aligning to TRBD2. Germline loops: CDR1 SGHDT, CDR2 YYEEEE. The ends lost 0 bases at V and 2 bases at J; junction bases unmatched: 6. The CDR3 is 17 residues long. The CDR3 sequence: CASSLELAGAITDTQYF. CDR3 sequence (DNA): TGTGCCAGCAGCTTGGAGCTAGCGGGAGCGATCACAGATACGCAGTATTTT.

The chain combines TRBV19 with TRBJ2-1; the D is unclear. V lost 10 bases to trimming and J lost 0 bases, with 7 bases between them. Germline V CDR1 and CDR2: LNHDA, SQIVND (reference sequence). CDR3 size: 12 residues. DNA for the CDR3: TGTGCCACCAGCGTCTCCTACAATGAGCAGTTCTTC. Translated, it gives CATSVSYNEQFF.

The chain links TRBV13 to TRBJ2-5; 9 bases fit TRBD2. V was clipped by 1 base and J by 2 bases; unmatched bases: 8. Germline V gene data show CDR1 as PRHDT and CDR2 as FYEKMQ (reference sequence). This CDR3 spans 17 amino acids. CDR3 in DNA: TGTGCCAGCAGCTTAGTAGCCCTAGCGGGGACACAAGAGACCCAGTACTTC. It encodes CASSLVALAGTQETQYF.

This clonotype came up a few times. The chain carries TRBV7-8 and TRBJ2-6; tentatively, D is TRBD1 or TRBD2 (5 bases each). Trimming removed 4 bases from V and 0 bases from J, with 19 bases in between. In germline, CDR1 is SGHVS, CDR2 FQNEAQ. The CDR3 is 19 amino acids. Here the CDR3 DNA reads TGTGCCAGCAGCTCCCGACCGGGACCAGGGAACTCTGGGGCCAACGTCCTGACTTTC. This sequence encodes CASSSRPGPGNSGANVLTF.

The chain is built from TRBV10-3 and TRBJ2-1; 7 positions match TRBD2. V lost 2 bases and J lost 2; bases outside the gene matches: 9. This CDR3 is built from 17 residues. CDR1 and CDR2 (germline): ENHRY, SYGVKD. The CDR3 nucleotides read TGTGCCATCAGTGAGATTTTTAGCGGGCGTGCCTACAATGAGCAGTTCTTC. This sequence encodes CAISEIFSGRAYNEQFF.

This chain joins TRBV6-5 and TRBJ2-2, with 9 bases identical to TRBD2. The V and J ends lost 4 bases and 2 bases, in that order; junction bases with no gene match: 5. Per the germline V gene, CDR1 is MNHEY and CDR2 is SVGAGI. The CDR3 covers 16 residues. This CDR3 is CASSSFSGGNTGELFF. CDR3 nucleotides: TGTGCCAGCAGTTCTTTTAGCGGGGGCAACACCGGGGAGCTGTTTTTT.

The chain has TRBV6-2 or TRBV6-3 and TRBJ2-3; 12 bases are shared with TRBD2. CDR1 and CDR2 from the germline V gene are MNHEY and SVGEGT. V shed 5 bases, J shed 6 bases, and the junction held 12 bases outside the gene matches. The CDR3 has 17 residues. CDR3 sequence: CASSRILAGGPYDTQYF. The CDR3 region has the DNA TGTGCCAGCAGTCGGATTCTAGCGGGAGGGCCTTACGATACGCAGTATTTT.

The chain employs TRBV25-1 and TRBJ2-1; the match to TRBD2 covers 10 bases. V was clipped by 3 bases and J by 8 bases; unmatched bases: 19. The CDR3 extends over 19 amino acids. Per the germline V gene, CDR1 is MGHDK and CDR2 is SYGVNS. In DNA, the CDR3 is TGTGCCAGCAGTGATTGGGGGACGGGGCTAGCGGGAGAAATACATGAGCAGTTCTTC. Amino acids: CASSDWGTGLAGEIHEQFF. The full variable domain, completed using reference TRBV25-1 and TRBJ2-1, is EADIYQTPRYLVIGTGKKITLECSQTMGHDKMYWYQQDPGMELHLIHYSYGVNSTEKGDLSSESTVSRIRTEHFPLTLESARPSHTSQYLCASSDWGTGLAGEIHEQFFGPGTRLTVL.

The J gene is TRBJ2-1, the V gene TRBV20-1; perhaps D is TRBD1 or TRBD2 (5 bases each). The V and J ends lost 2 bases and 4 bases respectively, with 12 bases between them. This CDR3 spans 14 amino acids. Germline V gives CDR1 DFQATT, CDR2 SNEGSKA (reference sequence). CDR3 sequence: CSARQGPPYNEQFF. The CDR3 nucleotides are TGCAGTGCTAGACAGGGACCCCCTTACAATGAGCAGTTCTTC.

The V call is TRBV30, the J call TRBJ2-3; D is undetermined. The V end lost 2 bases, the J end lost 9 bases, and 12 bases lay between the germline ends. The CDR3 runs 12 residues. Germline assignment: CDR1 GTSNPN and CDR2 SVGIG (reference sequence). CDR3 in DNA: TGTGCCTGGAGTTCGCAAGGTCCCACGCAGTATTTT. It yields the protein CAWSSQGPTQYF.

The V and J genes are TRBV15 and TRBJ2-7; no reliable D call. Deletions cut 0 bases from V and 2 bases from J, with 11 bases between. Germline V CDR1 and CDR2: LNHNV, YYDKDF (reference sequence). The CDR3 covers 15 residues. The CDR3 here is CATSRDFTVAYEQYF. CDR3 bases: TGTGCCACCAGCAGAGATTTTACGGTAGCCTACGAGCAGTACTTC.

V and J are TRBV28 and TRBJ2-1; 13 nucleotides agree with TRBD2. The ends lost 6 bases at V and 7 bases at J; junction bases unmatched: 9. Looked up from germline, CDR1 is MDHEN and CDR2 is SYDVKM. The CDR3 covers 16 residues. DNA for the CDR3: TGTGCCAGCAGACATCAGGGGACTAGCGGGATGAATGAGCAGTTCTTC. Translation gives CASRHQGTSGMNEQFF.

This clonotype was observed a handful of times. The J gene is TRBJ2-7, the V gene TRBV29-1, with a possible D match to TRBD1 (5 bases). The V gene lost 4 bases and the J gene lost 4 bases, with 8 bases spanning the gap. Germline CDR1 SQVTM, CDR2 ANQGSEA. The CDR3 length is 11 residues. The CDR3 DNA follows: TGCAGCGTTGGACAGTCTTACGAGCAGTACTTC. Amino acids: CSVGQSYEQYF.

This clonotype was seen a few times. The V gene is TRBV7-2, the J gene TRBJ2-2, with 7 nucleotides matching TRBD1. There are 15 residues in the CDR3. Germline V lookup: CDR1 SGHTA, CDR2 FQGNSA. The ends lost 1 base at V and 5 bases at J; junction bases unmatched: 4. CDR3 sequence reads: CASSLVQGWTGELFF. Written as DNA, the CDR3 is TGTGCCAGCAGCTTAGTACAGGGGTGGACCGGGGAGCTGTTTTTT.

In its sample, this clonotype was seen many times. The chain carries TRBV11-2 and TRBJ2-1, with D tentatively TRBD2 (7 bases). V lost 4 bases and J lost 4, with 17 bases in between. Germline CDR1 SGHAT, CDR2 FQNNGV. CDR3 length equals 16 residues. CDR3: CASSSIRRGAYNEQFF. The CDR3 coding sequence is TGTGCCAGCAGCTCGATTCGTCGGGGGGCTTACAATGAGCAGTTCTTC.

The chain recombines TRBV6-1 with TRBJ2-6; perhaps TRBD2 as D (7 bases). Germline V gives CDR1 MNHNS, CDR2 SASEGT. Trimming removed 5 bases at V and 2 bases at J, with 13 bases between. This CDR3 has 16 amino acids. The CDR3 protein is CASSPQGRAGANVLTF. In nucleotides, the CDR3 is TGTGCCAGCAGTCCCCAGGGGAGGGCTGGGGCCAACGTCCTGACTTTC.

This clonotype was found a few times. DNA for the CDR3: TGTGCCAGCAGCACCTGGGGGGGAAGCACAGATACGCAGTATTTT. Its protein is CASSTWGGSTDTQYF. The chain is built from TRBV9 and TRBJ2-3; 7 nucleotides align to TRBD2. V was pared by 4 bases and J by 0 bases, with 5 bases of the junction left unmatched. The CDR3 contains 15 residues. Germline-derived CDR1 and CDR2 are SGDLS and YYNGEE.

There are a few counts of this clonotype. The V gene is TRBV12-3 or TRBV12-4, the J gene TRBJ2-3, with D perhaps TRBD1 (5 bases). The V end was cut by 0 bases, the J end by 2 bases, with 12 bases between. The length of the CDR3 is 16 residues. Here the CDR3 reads CASSLARAGYTDTQYF. For the CDR3, the DNA is TGTGCCAGCAGTTTAGCCCGCGCAGGGTACACAGATACGCAGTATTTT.

This clonotype has at least ten counts. This chain uses TRBV29-1 with TRBJ2-7, with D maybe TRBD1 (6 bases). Between the trimmed V and J ends, which lost 6 bases and 2 bases, there was a span of 14 bases. Germline V gene lookup returns CDR1 SQVTM and CDR2 ANQGSEA. The CDR3 is 13 residues long. The DNA of the CDR3 is TGCAGCGTCGAGGGGGAACAGACCTACGAGCAGTACTTC. It yields the protein CSVEGEQTYEQYF.

This clonotype was detected a few times. The gene calls are TRBV10-3 and TRBJ2-3, with 14 bases lining up with TRBD2. V trimming: 3 bases; J trimming: 1 base; junction bases outside the gene matches: 9. Per germline, CDR1 ENHRY and CDR2 SYGVKD. The CDR3 contains 19 residues. CDR3 sequence (DNA): TGTGCCATCAGTGACCCTTGGACTAGCGGGAGGCGAGGCACAGATACGCAGTATTTT. Translation gives CAISDPWTSGRRGTDTQYF.

Notes on this clonotype: Compared with germline, one end of the junction differs, possibly owing to a read error. The chain uses TRBV11-2 and TRBJ2-7; 9 nucleotides line up with TRBD1. This CDR3 spans 16 amino acids. CDR1 and CDR2 from the germline V gene are SGHAT and FQNNGV. In nucleotides, the CDR3 is TGTGCCAGCAGCTTGACCGGGACAGGGATTTCCTCCGAGCAGTACTTC. It yields the protein CASSLTGTGISSEQYF.

A few counts support this clonotype. J is TRBJ2-3 and V is TRBV11-1; no firm D call. Germline V gene lookup returns CDR1 SGHAT and CDR2 FQDESV (reference sequence). The CDR3 covers 16 residues. Trimming removed 5 bases at V and 3 bases at J, with 18 bases between. The CDR3 reads CASSPIESSFTDTQYF. The DNA for the CDR3 is TGTGCCAGCAGCCCCATCGAGTCGAGTTTTACAGATACGCAGTATTTT. Using reference TRBV11-1 and TRBJ2-3 for the parts outside the CDR3, the full variable domain is EAEVAQSPRYKITEKSQAVAFWCDPISGHATLYWYRQILGQGPELLVQFQDESVVDDSQLPKDRFSAERLKGVDSTLKIQPAELGDSAMYLCASSPIESSFTDTQYFGPGTRLTVL.

This clonotype was picked up many times. This chain uses TRBV12-3 or TRBV12-4 with TRBJ1-1, with 7 bases identical to TRBD1. The CDR3 length is 17 residues. V was clipped by 3 bases and J by 0 bases; unmatched bases: 10. The CDR3 sequence: CASSFLTGRDVNTEAFF. CDR3 DNA: TGTGCCAGCAGTTTTTTGACAGGGCGAGACGTGAACACTGAAGCTTTCTTT.

Only a few counts were recorded for this clonotype. The chain uses TRBV12-3 or TRBV12-4 and TRBJ2-1, with a tentative D call TRBD2 (5 bases). Trimming removed 4 bases at V and 12 bases at J, with 10 bases between. This CDR3 region has 11 residues. In DNA form, the CDR3 reads TGTGCCAGCAGTTCCGGACTCGGGCAGTTCTTC. Its translation: CASSSGLGQFF.